The clone carrying this T cell receptor (beta chain) occurred many times. The sample belongs to a study of T cells in Graves' hyperthyroidism and ophthalmopathy. Amplification yielded TCR beta CDR3 regions, with RNA transcripts as the source. Initially, a first-round RT-PCR of the TCR CDR3 employed the HTBI primer set. TCRdb reanalysed the multiplex PCR reads using MiXCR and keeps one entry per CDR3 protein. The sample has over 450,000 distinct CDR3 sequences; approximately 15% are singletons. This CDR3 contains 15 residues. The V end was cut by 6 bases, the J end by 7 bases, with 19 bases between. Per germline, CDR1 LGHDT and CDR2 YNNKEL (reference sequence).

Sequencing used blood. This rearrangement joins TRBV3-1 to TRBJ2-1; D might be TRBD2 (5 bases). The receptor was isolated from a woman aged 18 to 35 with Graves' hyperthyroidism. For the CDR3, the DNA is TGTGCCAGCAGTCCAGTAGAGGGAGCTCGGAATGAGCAGTTCTTC. This translates into CASSPVEGARNEQFF.